The 27 T cell receptor beta chains below were found in one sample sequenced in a study of cytomegalovirus exposure and HLA in healthy donors. PCR employed 60 Vbeta and 13 Jbeta primers. Produced via immunoSEQ multiplex PCR; TCRdb's table is partial and in-frame only. The table lists 150,000 to 200,000 clones, 80% of them singletons. Material: PBMCs. The receptor set was obtained from a young woman in good health and CMV-seronegative.

The gene calls are TRBV6-5 and TRBJ2-7; 7 bases match TRBD1. Germline values: CDR1 MNHEY, CDR2 SVGAGI. The junction had 5 bases not matched to a gene; V was cut back by 7 bases and J by 2 bases. This CDR3 spans 13 amino acids. DNA for the CDR3: TGTGCCAGCAAGAGGACAGGACCCTACGAGCAGTACTTC. Translating gives CASKRTGPYEQYF.

The genes are TRBV25-1 and TRBJ1-1, with TRBD1 as a possible D gene (5 bases). The CDR3 runs to 12 residues. Germline CDR1 and CDR2: MGHDK and SYGVNS. The V gene lost 9 bases and the J gene lost 0 bases, with 8 bases spanning the gap. The CDR3 reads CASRDLNTEAFF. CDR3 DNA: TGTGCCAGTAGGGACTTGAACACTGAAGCTTTCTTT.

The J gene is TRBJ2-3, the V gene TRBV27; D is possibly TRBD1 (6 bases). Trimming cost V 7 bases and J 3 bases, with 11 bases left between them. CDR1 MNHEY and CDR2 SMNVEV come from the germline V gene (reference sequence). The CDR3 is 13 residues long. The CDR3 sequence is CASNPRGTDTQYF. The DNA for the CDR3 is TGTGCCAGCAATCCCAGGGGAACAGATACGCAGTATTTT.

This clone was seen just once. The chain has TRBV6-5 and TRBJ2-3; TRBD2 is a possible D gene (7 bases). V dropped 6 bases and J dropped 3 bases, with 16 bases sitting between them. This CDR3 region has 15 residues. Germline values: CDR1 MNHEY, CDR2 SVGAGI. The DNA for the CDR3 is TGTGCCAGCAGCCTCTTGGGGGGGGCGACAGATACGCAGTATTTT. Encoded protein: CASSLLGGATDTQYF.

V is TRBV30 and J is TRBJ1-2; unclear D gene. In germline, CDR1 is GTSNPN, CDR2 SVGIG (reference sequence). This CDR3 has 14 amino acids. The ends were cut back, 3 bases at V and 5 bases at J, with 16 bases in the middle. This CDR3 is CAWSLLYGVYGYTF. CDR3 in DNA: TGTGCCTGGAGCCTATTGTACGGGGTATATGGCTACACCTTC.

This chain joins TRBV5-6 and TRBJ1-1; 10 bases are shared with TRBD1. CDR3 length: 16 residues. Germline CDR1 is SGHDT and CDR2 is YYEEEE. Trimming at V came to 4 bases and at J to 3 bases, leaving 9 bases not matched to a gene. CDR3 in DNA: TGTGCCAGCAGCCCGACAGGGGGCTTTTTGGACACTGAAGCTTTCTTT. Translated: CASSPTGGFLDTEAFF.

V is TRBV11-2 and J is TRBJ1-1; D ambiguous. The V end lost 5 bases, the J end lost 10 bases, and 17 bases lay between the germline ends. The CDR3 consists of 13 residues. Germline-derived CDR1 and CDR2 are SGHAT and FQNNGV. The CDR3 loop reads CASSARVGSVAFF. CDR3 nucleotides: TGTGCCAGCAGCGCTAGGGTGGGGAGTGTAGCTTTCTTT.

The genes are TRBV9 and TRBJ2-5, with 9 bases identical to TRBD2. Per germline, CDR1 SGDLS and CDR2 YYNGEE. The CDR3 contains 16 residues. The V and J ends lost 0 bases and 5 bases, in that order; junction bases with no gene match: 8. CDR3 in DNA: TGTGCCAGCAGCGTAGGGCTAGCGGGGTTGAGGGAGACCCAGTACTTC. Protein product: CASSVGLAGLRETQYF.

The CDR3 region has the DNA TGTGCCAGCAGTGGAGGTGCTAGCGGGGGGTCTAGCACAGATACGCAGTATTTT. Protein product: CASSGGASGGSSTDTQYF. The J gene is TRBJ2-3, the V gene TRBV9; 11 nucleotides match TRBD2. V trimming: 5 bases; J trimming: 0 bases; junction bases outside the gene matches: 11. The germline V gene has CDR1 SGDLS and CDR2 YYNGEE. The CDR3 contains 18 residues.

The sample holds one count of this clone. The chain uses TRBV2 and TRBJ2-5; a possible D gene is TRBD1 (7 bases). CDR3 length: 14 residues. V was cut by 5 bases and J by 2 bases, with 12 bases left in between. Germline lookup yields CDR1 SNHLY and CDR2 FYNNEI. The CDR3 DNA reads as TGTGCCAGCAGTCCCCAGGGGGGTCAAGAGACCCAGTACTTC. This translates into CASSPQGGQETQYF. The full variable domain, rest sourced from reference TRBV2 and TRBJ2-5, is EPEVTQTPSHQVTQMGQEVILRCVPISNHLYFYWYRQILGQKVEFLVSFYNNEISEKSEIFDDQFSVERPDGSNFTLKIRSTKLEDSAMYFCASSPQGGQETQYFGPGTRLLVL.

V and J are TRBV5-6 and TRBJ1-3; D possibly corresponds to TRBD1 (5 bases). This CDR3 contains 18 residues. The V gene's germline CDR1 is SGHDT and CDR2 YYEEEE. Deletions cut 1 base from V and 3 bases from J, with 20 bases between. The CDR3: CASSLLVLTDLGGNTIYF. For the CDR3, the DNA is TGTGCCAGCAGCTTGCTGGTTTTGACAGATCTTGGTGGAAACACCATATATTTT.

The chain has TRBV6-6 and TRBJ1-3, with a weak D call TRBD1 (6 bases). Germline loops: CDR1 MNHNY, CDR2 SVGAGI (reference sequence). The CDR3 length is 14 residues. The V gene lost 0 bases and the J gene lost 9 bases, with 12 bases spanning the gap. Here the CDR3 reads CASSYSVAGATIYF. The DNA for the CDR3 is TGTGCCAGCAGTTACTCGGTGGCAGGGGCCACCATATATTTT.

The chain joins TRBV4-3 to TRBJ1-6; 9 bases match TRBD1. Germline trimming cut 1 base from V and 10 bases from J; bases unmatched to any gene: 14. The germline CDR1 and CDR2 sequences are LGHNA and YSLEER. The CDR3 is made up of 18 amino acids. Here the CDR3 reads CASSQVSRTGAVWSPLHF. CDR3 coding DNA: TGCGCCAGCAGCCAAGTCTCGCGGACAGGGGCTGTATGGTCACCCCTCCACTTT.

This chain uses TRBV6-5 with TRBJ1-3; no clear D. V gave up 5 bases and J gave up 0 bases, with 8 bases separating them. The CDR3 is 14 residues long. CDR1 is MNHEY and CDR2 is SVGAGI in the germline V gene. CDR3 coding DNA: TGTGCCAGCAGTGCTATAAACTCTGGAAACACCATATATTTT. Translated: CASSAINSGNTIYF.

This clone was counted between two and nine times. The junction differs from germline at one of its ends, possibly a read error. The J gene is TRBJ1-3, the V gene TRBV7-2; no firm D call. The CDR3 spans 14 residues. Germline-derived CDR1 and CDR2 are SGHTA and FQGNSA. The CDR3 loop is CASSSLGTGDTIYF. Written as DNA, the CDR3 is TGTGCCAGCAGCTCCCTAGGTACTGGAGACACCATATATTTT.

As concerns this clone: Other DNA sequences of this sample code for an identical CDR3. CDR3 DNA sequence: TGCGCCAGCAGCTTGACGGAGGGCGGCAATCAGCCCCAGCATTTT. Translation: CASSLTEGGNQPQHF. This chain links TRBV5-1 with TRBJ1-5; D is undetermined. The CDR3 totals 15 residues. Trimming pared 1 base from V and 2 bases from J, leaving 10 bases between. The V gene's germline CDR1 is SGHRS and CDR2 YFSETQ.

The chain couples TRBV7-2 to TRBJ1-1; D remains unclear. CDR1 is SGHTA, CDR2 FQGNSA, per germline. The CDR3 sequence is 18 residues long. V was pared by 5 bases and J by 0 bases, with 22 bases between. The CDR3 region is CASSPRAGRRNLNTEAFF. The CDR3 DNA follows: TGTGCCAGCAGCCCGCGGGCAGGCAGAAGAAATTTGAACACTGAAGCTTTCTTT.

The V and J genes are TRBV10-2 and TRBJ2-1; 13 bases are shared with TRBD2. The CDR3 extends over 17 amino acids. V was pared by 2 bases and J by 8 bases, with 9 bases of the junction left unmatched. Germline CDR1 reads WSHSY; CDR2 reads SAAADI. CDR3 region: CASSEPGLAGSPDEQFF. CDR3 nucleotides: TGCGCCAGCAGTGAGCCGGGACTAGCGGGGAGCCCCGATGAGCAGTTCTTC.

This clone showed up just a few times. The J gene is TRBJ1-1, the V gene TRBV7-2; TRBD1 agrees at 7 bases. The CDR3 length is 13 residues. With V trimmed by 4 bases and J by 5 bases, 4 bases remained unmatched. Germline CDR1 reads SGHTA; CDR2 reads FQGNSA. The DNA of the CDR3 is TGTGCCAGCAGCTCCATGACAGGGACTGAAGCTTTCTTT. Protein sequence: CASSSMTGTEAFF.

As DNA, the CDR3 is TGTGCCAGCAGTTTAGAGAGGTCAGGGCTTTTTGGCTACACCTTC. Amino acids: CASSLERSGLFGYTF. The J gene is TRBJ1-2, the V gene TRBV27; TRBD1 is a possible D gene (5 bases). This CDR3 has 15 amino acids. Germline V lookup: CDR1 MNHEY, CDR2 SMNVEV (reference sequence). V lost 2 bases, J lost 7 bases, and 17 bases lay in between.

The rearrangement links TRBV30 to TRBJ2-7; TRBD2 is a possible D gene (6 bases). Germline V gives CDR1 GTSNPN, CDR2 SVGIG (reference sequence). CDR3 length: 13 residues. V was cut by 3 bases and J by 4 bases, with 13 bases left in between. The CDR3 is CAWSAGFRYEQYF. CDR3 DNA sequence: TGTGCCTGGAGCGCGGGGTTTCGGTACGAGCAGTACTTC.

The chain combines TRBV9 with TRBJ1-1; no clear D gene. Trimming pared 0 bases from V and 0 bases from J, leaving 6 bases between. The CDR3 has 14 amino acids. Germline V gene data show CDR1 as SGDLS and CDR2 as YYNGEE. The DNA of the CDR3 is TGTGCCAGCAGCGTAGCAGACTTGAACACTGAAGCTTTCTTT. Translating gives CASSVADLNTEAFF.

The CDR3 region is CASSKKGQASYGYTF. CDR3 in DNA: TGTGCCAGCAGCAAAAAGGGACAGGCCTCCTATGGCTACACCTTC. The chain joins TRBV21-1 to TRBJ1-2; the table's D call TRBD1 went unverified against the DNA. TRBV21-1 is labeled a pseudogene. The CDR3 is made up of 15 amino acids.

This clone was detected only once. The V gene is TRBV14, the J gene TRBJ1-6, with 7 bases fitting TRBD1. CDR1 SGHDN and CDR2 FVKESK come from the germline V gene. This CDR3 has 15 residues. With V trimmed by 0 bases and J by 9 bases, 5 bases remained unmatched. CDR3: CASSQEQGLGSPLHF. The DNA for the CDR3 is TGTGCCAGCAGCCAAGAACAGGGGTTAGGTTCACCCCTCCACTTT.

The V gene is TRBV5-1, the J gene TRBJ2-5; TRBD2 agrees at 8 bases. Germline CDR1 SGHRS, CDR2 YFSETQ. The length of the CDR3 is 14 residues. Trimming removed 1 base from V and 5 bases from J; junction bases left unmatched: 4. CDR3 in amino acids: CASSLTLAVETQYF. The CDR3, as DNA: TGCGCCAGCAGCTTGACACTAGCGGTCGAGACCCAGTACTTC.

The CDR3 here is CASSQKIFGPQGVHETQYF. In DNA, the CDR3 is TGCGCCAGCAGCCAAAAGATCTTCGGTCCACAGGGAGTCCACGAGACCCAGTACTTC. The J gene is TRBJ2-5, the V gene TRBV4-3; D perhaps matches TRBD1 (6 bases). The V end lost 2 bases, the J end lost 5 bases, and 27 bases lay between the germline ends. The germline CDR1 and CDR2 sequences are LGHNA and YSLEER. The CDR3 extends over 19 amino acids.

The J gene is TRBJ1-6, the V gene TRBV6-4; 8 bases are a match to TRBD1. The germline V gene has CDR1 MRHNA and CDR2 SNTAGT. This CDR3 contains 15 residues. J was trimmed by 7 bases and V by 0 bases; bases with no gene match: 2. The CDR3 sequence: CASSDSSGGNSPLHF. The DNA for the CDR3 is TGTGCCAGCAGTGACTCGTCAGGGGGCAATTCACCCCTCCACTTT.